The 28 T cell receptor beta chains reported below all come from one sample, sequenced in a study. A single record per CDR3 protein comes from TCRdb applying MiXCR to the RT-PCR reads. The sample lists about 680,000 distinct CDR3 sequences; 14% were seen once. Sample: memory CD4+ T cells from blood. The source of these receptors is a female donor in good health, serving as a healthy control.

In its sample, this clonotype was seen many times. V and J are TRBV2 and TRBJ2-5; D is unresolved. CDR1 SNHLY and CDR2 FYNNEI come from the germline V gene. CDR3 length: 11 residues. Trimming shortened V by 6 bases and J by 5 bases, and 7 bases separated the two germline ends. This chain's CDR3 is CASRLEETQYF. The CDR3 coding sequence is TGTGCCAGCAGGCTAGAGGAGACCCAGTACTTC.

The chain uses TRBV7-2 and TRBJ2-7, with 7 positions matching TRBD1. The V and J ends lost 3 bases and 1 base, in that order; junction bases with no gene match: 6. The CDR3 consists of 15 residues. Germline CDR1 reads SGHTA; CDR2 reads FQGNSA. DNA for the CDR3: TGTGCCAGCAGCTTCGGACAGGTCCTATCCTACGAGCAGTACTTC. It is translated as CASSFGQVLSYEQYF.

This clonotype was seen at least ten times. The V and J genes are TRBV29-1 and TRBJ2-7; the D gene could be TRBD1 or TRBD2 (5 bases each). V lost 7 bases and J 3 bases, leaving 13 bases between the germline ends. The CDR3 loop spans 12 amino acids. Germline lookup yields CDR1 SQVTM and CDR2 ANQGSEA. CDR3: CSGGISIYEQYF. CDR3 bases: TGCAGCGGGGGGATCTCCATCTACGAGCAGTACTTC.

The CDR3 here is CASSIPRGETQYF. The DNA of the CDR3 is TGTGCCAGTAGTATACCACGGGGCGAGACCCAGTACTTC. V usage is TRBV19 and J usage is TRBJ2-5; tentatively, D is TRBD1 or TRBD2 (5 bases each). From germline, CDR1 is LNHDA and CDR2 SQIVND (reference sequence). V was clipped by 2 bases and J by 5 bases, with 9 bases between them. This CDR3 has 13 amino acids. Combining the CDR3 with reference TRBV19 and TRBJ2-5 gives the whole variable domain DGGITQSPKYLFRKEGQNVTLSCEQNLNHDAMYWYRQDPGQGLRLIYYSQIVNDFQKGDIAEGYSVSREKKESFPLTVTSAQKNPTAFYLCASSIPRGETQYFGPGTRLLVL.

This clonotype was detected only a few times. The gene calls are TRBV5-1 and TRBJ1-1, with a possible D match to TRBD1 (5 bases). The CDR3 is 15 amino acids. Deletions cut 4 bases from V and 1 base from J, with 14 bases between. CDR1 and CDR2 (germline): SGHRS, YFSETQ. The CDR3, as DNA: TGCGCCAGCAGCCCTGAAGGGGCGGGGAACACTGAAGCTTTCTTT. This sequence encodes CASSPEGAGNTEAFF.

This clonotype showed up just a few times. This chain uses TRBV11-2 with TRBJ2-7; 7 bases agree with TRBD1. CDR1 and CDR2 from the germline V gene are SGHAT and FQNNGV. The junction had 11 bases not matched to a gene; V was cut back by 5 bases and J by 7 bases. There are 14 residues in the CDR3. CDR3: CASSPPDRPREQYF. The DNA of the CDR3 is TGTGCCAGCAGCCCGCCGGACAGGCCGAGGGAGCAGTACTTC. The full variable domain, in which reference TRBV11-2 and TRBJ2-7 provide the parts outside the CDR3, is EAGVAQSPRYKIIEKRQSVAFWCNPISGHATLYWYQQILGQGPKLLIQFQNNGVVDDSQLPKDRFSAERLKGVDSTLKIQPAKLEDSAVYLCASSPPDRPREQYFGPGTRLTVT.

In DNA, the CDR3 is TGCAGTGCTAGACGGTTCGGGGGGATCAACAATGAGCAGTTCTTC. It codes for CSARRFGGINNEQFF. The V gene is TRBV20-1, the J gene TRBJ2-1; TRBD2 matches at 7 bases. V was clipped by 2 bases and J by 5 bases; unmatched bases: 9. The CDR3 spans 15 residues. Germline V gene lookup returns CDR1 DFQATT and CDR2 SNEGSKA (reference sequence).

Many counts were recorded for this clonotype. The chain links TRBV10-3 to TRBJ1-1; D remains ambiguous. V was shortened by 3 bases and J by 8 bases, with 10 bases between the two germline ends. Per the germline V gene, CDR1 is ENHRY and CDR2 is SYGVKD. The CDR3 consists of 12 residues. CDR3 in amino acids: CAISDRTEEAFF. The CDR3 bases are TGTGCCATCAGTGACCGGACGGAGGAAGCTTTCTTT.

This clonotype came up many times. CDR3 nucleotide sequence: TGTGCCAGCAGTGTACAACCGGGACTAGCGACCAATGAGCAGTTCTTC. It specifies CASSVQPGLATNEQFF. This chain links TRBV6-1 with TRBJ2-1; 10 nucleotides align to TRBD2. Germline CDR1 and CDR2: MNHNS and SASEGT. The trim removed 4 bases at V and 6 bases at J, leaving 9 bases unmatched. The CDR3 loop spans 16 amino acids.

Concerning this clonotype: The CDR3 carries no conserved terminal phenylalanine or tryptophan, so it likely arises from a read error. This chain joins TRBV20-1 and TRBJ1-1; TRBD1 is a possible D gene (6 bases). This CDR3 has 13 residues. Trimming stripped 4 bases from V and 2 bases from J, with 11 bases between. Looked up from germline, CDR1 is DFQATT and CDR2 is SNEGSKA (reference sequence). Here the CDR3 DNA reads TGCAGTGCTAAAAGGACAGCTAACACTGAAGCTTTCTCT. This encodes CSAKRTANTEAFS.

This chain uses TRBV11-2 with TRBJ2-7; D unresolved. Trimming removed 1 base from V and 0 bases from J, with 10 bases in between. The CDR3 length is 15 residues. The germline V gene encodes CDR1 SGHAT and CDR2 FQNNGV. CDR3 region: CASSLGQAISYEQYF. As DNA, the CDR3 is TGTGCCAGCAGCTTAGGGCAGGCGATCTCCTACGAGCAGTACTTC.

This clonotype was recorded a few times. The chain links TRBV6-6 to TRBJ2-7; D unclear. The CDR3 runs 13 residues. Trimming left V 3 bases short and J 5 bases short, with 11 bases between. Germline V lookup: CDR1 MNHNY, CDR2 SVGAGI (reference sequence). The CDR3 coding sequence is TGTGCCAGCAGTTATGATGGTTCCGACGAGCAGTACTTC. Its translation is CASSYDGSDEQYF.

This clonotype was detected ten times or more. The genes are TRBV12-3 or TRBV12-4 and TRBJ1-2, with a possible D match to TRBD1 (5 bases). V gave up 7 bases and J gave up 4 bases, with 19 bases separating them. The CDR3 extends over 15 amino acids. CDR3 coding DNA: TGTGCCAGCAATCGGGGCTTGGCGGGCCTCTATGGCTACACCTTC. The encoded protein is CASNRGLAGLYGYTF.

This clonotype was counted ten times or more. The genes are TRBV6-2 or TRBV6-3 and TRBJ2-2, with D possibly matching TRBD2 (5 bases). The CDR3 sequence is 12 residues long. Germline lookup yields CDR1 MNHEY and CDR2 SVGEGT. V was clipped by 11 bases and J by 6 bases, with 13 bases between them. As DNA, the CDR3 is TGTGCCTGTGACTACGGTTCCGGGGAGCTGTTTTTT. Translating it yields CACDYGSGELFF.

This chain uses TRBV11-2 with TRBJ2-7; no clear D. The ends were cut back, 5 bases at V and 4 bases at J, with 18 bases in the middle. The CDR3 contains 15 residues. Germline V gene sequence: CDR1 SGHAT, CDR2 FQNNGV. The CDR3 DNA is TGTGCCAGCAGCCTGCGAGGCGGAGTTGCATACGAGCAGTACTTC. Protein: CASSLRGGVAYEQYF.

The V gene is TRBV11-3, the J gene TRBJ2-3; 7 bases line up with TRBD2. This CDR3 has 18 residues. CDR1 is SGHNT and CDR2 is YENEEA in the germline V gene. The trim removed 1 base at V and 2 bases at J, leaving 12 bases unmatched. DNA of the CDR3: TGTGCCAGCAGCTTAGGATTATCTAGCGGAGGTCCCACAGATACGCAGTATTTT. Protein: CASSLGLSSGGPTDTQYF.

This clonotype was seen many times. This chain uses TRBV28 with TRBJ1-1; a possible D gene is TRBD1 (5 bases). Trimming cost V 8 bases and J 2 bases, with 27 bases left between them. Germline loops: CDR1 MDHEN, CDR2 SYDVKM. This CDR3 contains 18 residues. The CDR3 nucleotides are TGTGCCAGCGGCGCAGGGTTAGGCTACCTTGGATATAACACTGAAGCTTTCTTT. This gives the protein CASGAGLGYLGYNTEAFF.

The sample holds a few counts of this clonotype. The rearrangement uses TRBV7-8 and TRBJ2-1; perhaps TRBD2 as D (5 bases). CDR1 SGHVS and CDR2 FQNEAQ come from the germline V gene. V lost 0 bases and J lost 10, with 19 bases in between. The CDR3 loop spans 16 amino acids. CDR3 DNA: TGTGCCAGCAGCTTAGCCCATACGGTTCTCGGGATGGAGCAGTTCTTC. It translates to CASSLAHTVLGMEQFF.

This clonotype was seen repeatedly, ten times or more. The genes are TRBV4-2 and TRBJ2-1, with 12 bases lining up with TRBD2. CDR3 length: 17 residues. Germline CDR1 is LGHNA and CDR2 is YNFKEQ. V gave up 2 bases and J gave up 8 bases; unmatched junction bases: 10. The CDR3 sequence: CASSQPALAGGRDEQFF. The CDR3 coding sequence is TGTGCCAGCAGCCAACCAGCACTAGCGGGGGGTAGGGATGAGCAGTTCTTC.

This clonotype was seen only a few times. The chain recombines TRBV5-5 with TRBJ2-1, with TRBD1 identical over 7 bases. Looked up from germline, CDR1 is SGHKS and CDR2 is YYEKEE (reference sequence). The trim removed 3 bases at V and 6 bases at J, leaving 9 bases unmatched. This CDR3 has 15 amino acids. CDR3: CASSSGPTGANEQFF. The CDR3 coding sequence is TGTGCCAGCAGCTCCGGACCTACAGGGGCCAATGAGCAGTTCTTC.

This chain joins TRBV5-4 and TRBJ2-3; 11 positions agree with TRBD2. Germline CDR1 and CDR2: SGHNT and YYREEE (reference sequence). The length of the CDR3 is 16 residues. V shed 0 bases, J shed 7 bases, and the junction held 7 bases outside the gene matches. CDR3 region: CASSLASGLAVNTQYF. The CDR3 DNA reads TGTGCCAGCAGCTTGGCCTCGGGACTAGCGGTTAATACGCAGTATTTT. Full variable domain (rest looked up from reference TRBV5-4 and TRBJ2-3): ETGVTQSPTHLIKTRGQQVTLRCSSQSGHNTVSWYQQALGQGPQFIFQYYREEENGRGNFPPRFSGLQFPNYSSELNVNALELDDSALYLCASSLASGLAVNTQYFGPGTRLTVL.

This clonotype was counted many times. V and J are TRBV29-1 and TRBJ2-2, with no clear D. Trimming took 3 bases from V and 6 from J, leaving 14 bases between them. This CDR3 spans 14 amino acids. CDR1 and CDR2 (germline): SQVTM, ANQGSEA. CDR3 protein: CSVEATPTPGELFF. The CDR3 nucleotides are TGCAGCGTTGAGGCCACACCTACCCCCGGGGAGCTGTTTTTT.

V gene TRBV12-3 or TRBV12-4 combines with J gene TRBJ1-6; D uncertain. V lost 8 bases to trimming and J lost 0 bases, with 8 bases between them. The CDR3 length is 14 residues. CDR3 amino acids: CASRKSSYNSPLHF. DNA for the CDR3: TGTGCCAGCCGAAAGAGCTCCTATAATTCACCCCTCCACTTT.

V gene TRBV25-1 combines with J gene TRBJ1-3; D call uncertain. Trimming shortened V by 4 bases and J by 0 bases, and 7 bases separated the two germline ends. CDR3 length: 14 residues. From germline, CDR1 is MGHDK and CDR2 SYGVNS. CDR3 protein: CASSGWGSGNTIYF. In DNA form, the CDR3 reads TGTGCCAGCAGTGGATGGGGCTCTGGAAACACCATATATTTT.

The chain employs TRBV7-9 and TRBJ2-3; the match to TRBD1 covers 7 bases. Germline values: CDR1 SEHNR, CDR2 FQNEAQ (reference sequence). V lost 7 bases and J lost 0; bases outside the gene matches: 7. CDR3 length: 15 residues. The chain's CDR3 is CASNYRGPSTDTQYF. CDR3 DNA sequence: TGTGCCAGCAACTACAGGGGACCTAGCACAGATACGCAGTATTTT.

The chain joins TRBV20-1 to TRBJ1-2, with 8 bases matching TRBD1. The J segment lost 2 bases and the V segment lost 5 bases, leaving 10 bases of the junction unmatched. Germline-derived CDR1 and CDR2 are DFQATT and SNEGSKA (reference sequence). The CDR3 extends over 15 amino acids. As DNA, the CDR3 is TGCAGTGCTCCTACCGATCGGACAGGGAACTATGGCTACACCTTC. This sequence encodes CSAPTDRTGNYGYTF.

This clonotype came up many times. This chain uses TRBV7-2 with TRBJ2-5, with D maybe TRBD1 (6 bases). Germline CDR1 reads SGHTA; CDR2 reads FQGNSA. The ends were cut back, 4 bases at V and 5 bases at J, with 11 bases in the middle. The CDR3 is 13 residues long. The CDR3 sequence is CASSSGRGETQYF. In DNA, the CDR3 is TGTGCCAGCAGCTCCGGCAGGGGTGAGACCCAGTACTTC.

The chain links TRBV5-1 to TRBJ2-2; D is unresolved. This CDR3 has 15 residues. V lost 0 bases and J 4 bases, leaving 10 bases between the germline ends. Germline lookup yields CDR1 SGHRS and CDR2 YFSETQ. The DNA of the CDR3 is TGCGCCAGCAGCTTGGGAGGTCATGGCACCGGGGAGCTGTTTTTT. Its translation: CASSLGGHGTGELFF.